One and the same sample provided the 12 T cell receptor beta chains below, sequenced in a study of T cell repertoires in cytomegalovirus infection. One entry per CDR3 protein results from TCRdb running MiXCR on the reads. Counted here are hundreds of thousands of distinct CDR3 sequences, about 7% occurring once; the ten biggest clones make up about 6.5%. The source material was PBMCs. The receptors shown here come from a human donor in good health (CMV status not recorded). Some clones in this sample may be carry-over from other donors' samples.

The chain recombines TRBV29-1 with TRBJ2-1; D call uncertain. The CDR3 runs 15 residues. Trimming shortened V by 4 bases and J by 8 bases, and 21 bases separated the two germline ends. Germline V gives CDR1 SQVTM, CDR2 ANQGSEA. CDR3 DNA: TGCAGCGTTGGGCCGCCTTTAGATACATCGGATGAGCAGTTCTTC. Its protein is CSVGPPLDTSDEQFF.

Ten or more counts support this clonotype. The rearrangement uses TRBV7-9 and TRBJ2-3; maybe TRBD2 (6 bases). V was cut by 3 bases and J by 4 bases, with 14 bases left in between. The CDR3 loop spans 15 amino acids. CDR1 SEHNR and CDR2 FQNEAQ come from the germline V gene (reference sequence). CDR3: CASSFPGGGPDTQYF. CDR3 nucleotides: TGTGCCAGCAGCTTCCCCGGGGGAGGCCCAGATACGCAGTATTTT.

This clonotype has a count of ten or more. The rearrangement uses TRBV4-2 and TRBJ2-5; 10 bases fit TRBD2. CDR3 size: 18 residues. Germline CDR1 reads LGHNA; CDR2 reads YNFKEQ. With 0 bases clipped from V and 6 bases from J, the junction kept 13 bases outside the gene matches. CDR3 loop: CASSQDQGQRGGPKTQYF. CDR3 DNA: TGTGCCAGCAGCCAAGATCAAGGCCAGCGGGGGGGCCCGAAGACCCAGTACTTC.

This clonotype occurred many times. The chain uses TRBV23-1 and TRBJ2-7, with 8 bases that match TRBD1. TRBV23-1 is an ORF for which the function is uncertain. The CDR3 covers 13 residues. The ends lost 5 bases at V and 1 base at J; junction bases unmatched: 1. Here the CDR3 reads CASSWDRSYEQYF. The DNA of the CDR3 is TGCGCCAGCAGTTGGGACAGGTCCTACGAGCAGTACTTC.

Concerning this clonotype: A much larger clonotype is one base distant, so this may be a read error. The J gene is TRBJ2-5, the V gene TRBV7-9; D call uncertain. V lost 1 base to trimming and J lost 1 base, with 7 bases between them. Germline-derived CDR1 and CDR2 are SEHNR and FQNEAQ (reference sequence). The CDR3 extends over 14 amino acids. Here the CDR3 reads CASSLGRPQETQYF. CDR3 coding DNA: TGTGCCAGCAGCTTAGGCCGGCCCCAAGAGACCCAGTACTTC.

The V gene is TRBV5-5, the J gene TRBJ1-1, with no clear D. The CDR3 covers 13 residues. Germline V gene sequence: CDR1 SGHKS, CDR2 YYEKEE (reference sequence). Trimming removed 4 bases from V and 1 base from J, with 8 bases in between. CDR3 nucleotides: TGTGCCAGCAGCCTCGCCTGGAACACTGAAGCTTTCTTT. This sequence encodes CASSLAWNTEAFF.

There are many counts of this clonotype. The chain recombines TRBV7-2 with TRBJ1-3, with 9 bases identical to TRBD1. Germline-derived CDR1 and CDR2 are SGHTA and FQGNSA. This CDR3 has 15 amino acids. V shed 5 bases and J 4 bases; nucleotides not matched to a gene: 6. CDR3 in DNA: TGTGCCAGCAGCCTCGACAGGGGGTCCGGAAACACCATATATTTT. It encodes CASSLDRGSGNTIYF.

This clonotype was detected a few times. The gene calls are TRBV2 and TRBJ2-2; tentatively, D is TRBD1 or TRBD2 (5 bases each). Trimming pared 3 bases from V and 0 bases from J, leaving 11 bases between. Germline-derived CDR1 and CDR2 are SNHLY and FYNNEI. This CDR3 is built from 16 residues. CDR3 residues: CASSEQGPANTGELFF. Here the CDR3 DNA reads TGTGCCAGCAGTGAGCAGGGACCGGCGAACACCGGGGAGCTGTTTTTT. The entire variable domain, with the rest obtained from reference TRBV2 and TRBJ2-2, is as follows: EPEVTQTPSHQVTQMGQEVILRCVPISNHLYFYWYRQILGQKVEFLVSFYNNEISEKSEIFDDQFSVERPDGSNFTLKIRSTKLEDSAMYFCASSEQGPANTGELFFGEGSRLTVL.

This clonotype was counted at least ten times. The V and J genes are TRBV20-1 and TRBJ1-2, with 10 bases identical to TRBD1. The CDR3 runs to 16 residues. The J segment lost 5 bases and the V segment lost 5 bases, leaving 14 bases of the junction unmatched. Germline loops: CDR1 DFQATT, CDR2 SNEGSKA (reference sequence). The CDR3 loop is CSASLRSTGGWYGYTF. The CDR3 DNA reads TGCAGTGCTTCTTTACGGTCGACAGGGGGCTGGTATGGCTACACCTTC.

This clonotype was observed a few times. This chain connects TRBV9 to TRBJ1-6, with TRBD1 identical over 9 bases. CDR3 length: 16 residues. V trimming: 4 bases; J trimming: 7 bases; junction bases outside the gene matches: 9. Germline CDR1 reads SGDLS; CDR2 reads YYNGEE. CDR3 bases: TGTGCCAGCAGCCGGCGAGGGGACAGGGTCAATTCACCCCTCCACTTT. It yields the protein CASSRRGDRVNSPLHF. The full variable domain, rest sourced from reference TRBV9 and TRBJ1-6, is DSGVTQTPKHLITATGQRVTLRCSPRSGDLSVYWYQQSLDQGLQFLIQYYNGEERAKGNILERFSAQQFPDLHSELNLSSLELGDSALYFCASSRRGDRVNSPLHFGNGTRLTVT.

This clonotype was counted many times. The genes are TRBV7-2 and TRBJ2-7, with 11 bases matching TRBD2. CDR1 is SGHTA and CDR2 is FQGNSA in the germline V gene. This CDR3 contains 15 residues. V trimming: 6 bases; J trimming: 2 bases; junction bases outside the gene matches: 6. CDR3 sequence (DNA): TGTGCCAGCAGTTTAACTAGCGGGGGTGCCTACGAGCAGTACTTC. Its translation is CASSLTSGGAYEQYF.

This clonotype was seen repeatedly, ten times or more. The J gene is TRBJ2-7, the V gene TRBV10-3; 7 bases map to TRBD1. The CDR3 covers 16 residues. Looked up from germline, CDR1 is ENHRY and CDR2 is SYGVKD. V was pared by 0 bases and J by 0 bases, with 5 bases of the junction left unmatched. Here the CDR3 reads CAISESRGSSSYEQYF. CDR3 coding DNA: TGTGCCATCAGTGAGTCCAGGGGGTCTAGCTCCTACGAGCAGTACTTC.